The 26 T cell receptor beta chains reported below all come from one sample, sequenced in a study of OX40 agonist ivuxolimab in advanced cancers. Data came from immunoSEQ multiplex PCR; TCRdb stores just in-frame clones and leaves some out. The sample contains under 25,000 clones, around 82% of which appear only once. This material consisted of CD4+ or CD8+ T cells sorted from blood, taken in a trial of the OX40 agonist ivuxolimab. These receptors all come from an adult with an advanced solid tumor such as melanoma, head and neck, liver or kidney cancer.

The chain combines TRBV9 with TRBJ1-4; the D is unclear. Looked up from germline, CDR1 is SGDLS and CDR2 is YYNGEE. V gave up 0 bases and J gave up 6 bases, with 12 bases separating them. This CDR3 contains 15 residues. This chain's CDR3 is CASSVGRARDEKLFF. As DNA, the CDR3 is TGTGCCAGCAGCGTAGGGAGGGCACGGGATGAAAAACTGTTTTTT.

The gene calls are TRBV28 and TRBJ1-4; the D gene is possibly TRBD1 (5 bases). The germline V gene has CDR1 MDHEN and CDR2 SYDVKM. The CDR3 contains 15 residues. This chain's CDR3 is CATGQSSATNEKLFF. The CDR3, as DNA: TGTGCAACGGGGCAGTCAAGCGCAACTAATGAAAAACTGTTTTTT.

The rearrangement links TRBV15 to TRBJ2-1; a weak D match, TRBD1 (6 bases). This CDR3 has 16 amino acids. Germline assignment: CDR1 LNHNV and CDR2 YYDKDF (reference sequence). Deletions cut 0 bases from V and 2 bases from J, with 11 bases between. The CDR3 nucleotides are TGTGCCACCAGCAGAGATAAGGGGGTCCCCTACAATGAGCAGTTCTTC. It yields the protein CATSRDKGVPYNEQFF.

This chain uses TRBV7-9 with TRBJ2-3, with D uncertain. This CDR3 has 13 residues. Trimming pared 1 base from V and 1 base from J, leaving 3 bases between. CDR1 and CDR2 (germline): SEHNR, FQNEAQ (reference sequence). The CDR3 here is CASSLGGTDTQYF. CDR3 nucleotide sequence: TGTGCCAGCAGCTTAGGGGGCACAGATACGCAGTATTTT.

The V and J genes are TRBV18 and TRBJ2-2; 8 bases are a match to TRBD2. The V gene's germline CDR1 is KGHSH and CDR2 LQKENI. With 0 bases clipped from V and 7 bases from J, the junction kept 7 bases outside the gene matches. There are 16 residues in the CDR3. The CDR3 here is CASSPPGLGSGGELFF. CDR3 in DNA: TGTGCCAGCTCACCACCGGGACTAGGTTCCGGCGGGGAGCTGTTTTTT.

The chain has TRBV14 and TRBJ1-3; D uncertain. The germline CDR1 and CDR2 sequences are SGHDN and FVKESK. The CDR3 covers 12 residues. Trimming removed 1 base from V and 4 bases from J, with 2 bases in between. For the CDR3, the DNA is TGTGCCAGCAGCCAAGTGGGAAACACCATATATTTT. Residues: CASSQVGNTIYF.

The J gene is TRBJ2-3, the V gene TRBV19, with 14 bases matching TRBD2. V was clipped by 6 bases and J by 6 bases; unmatched bases: 8. Germline lookup yields CDR1 LNHDA and CDR2 SQIVND (reference sequence). CDR3 size: 16 residues. The CDR3 coding sequence is TGTGCCAGTAGGGGACTAGCGGGAGAAGGTGGGGATACGCAGTATTTT. It encodes CASRGLAGEGGDTQYF.

This clone was seen a handful of times. This rearrangement joins TRBV5-6 to TRBJ1-4, with 10 nucleotides matching TRBD1. Germline CDR1 SGHDT, CDR2 YYEEEE. After removal of 2 bases from V and 6 bases from J, the junction contained 10 bases not matched to a gene. The CDR3 sequence is 17 residues long. The DNA of the CDR3 is TGTGCCAGCAGCTTTATGACAGGGGGCATGCGGGATGAAAAACTGTTTTTT. Protein: CASSFMTGGMRDEKLFF. The full variable domain, with the rest looked up from reference TRBV5-6 and TRBJ1-4, is DAGVTQSPTHLIKTRGQQVTLRCSPKSGHDTVSWYQQALGQGPQFIFQYYEEEERQRGNFPDRFSGHQFPNYSSELNVNALLLGDSALYLCASSFMTGGMRDEKLFFGSGTQLSVL.

The CDR3 nucleotides read TGTGCCAGCTCGACCGGGACAGTGACTAATCAGCCCCAGCATTTT. Residues: CASSTGTVTNQPQHF. The rearrangement links TRBV18 to TRBJ1-5; TRBD1 aligns across 7 bases. This CDR3 has 15 residues. The junction had 9 bases not matched to a gene; V was cut back by 6 bases and J by 4 bases. Germline CDR1 and CDR2: KGHSH and LQKENI. Supplemented by reference TRBV18 and TRBJ1-5, the full variable domain reads NAGVMQNPRHLVRRRGQEARLRCSPMKGHSHVYWYRQLPEEGLKFMVYLQKENIIDESGMPKERFSAEFPKEGPSILRIQQVVRGDSAAYFCASSTGTVTNQPQHFGDGTRLSIL.

The CDR3 spells CASSPGQGPNYGYTF. The CDR3 bases are TGTGCCAGCTCACCGGGACAGGGGCCTAACTATGGCTACACCTTC. The V gene is TRBV18, the J gene TRBJ1-2; 10 bases are a match to TRBD1. Germline V gives CDR1 KGHSH, CDR2 LQKENI. V shed 3 bases and J 0 bases; nucleotides not matched to a gene: 1. The CDR3 sequence is 15 residues long.

The chain carries TRBV7-2 and TRBJ2-5, with no clear D. V was trimmed by 2 bases and J by 5 bases, leaving 12 bases between them. The germline V gene has CDR1 SGHTA and CDR2 FQGNSA. This CDR3 comprises 14 residues. This CDR3 is CASSLRPNEETQYF. Written as DNA, the CDR3 is TGTGCCAGCAGCTTACGACCCAACGAGGAGACCCAGTACTTC.

This chain connects TRBV15 to TRBJ2-5, with 7 positions matching TRBD1. CDR1 LNHNV and CDR2 YYDKDF come from the germline V gene (reference sequence). This CDR3 is built from 14 residues. V was clipped by 0 bases and J by 5 bases; unmatched bases: 3. DNA of the CDR3: TGTGCCACCAGCAGAGATCAGGGGGAGGAGACCCAGTACTTC. Protein: CATSRDQGEETQYF.

The chain combines TRBV15 with TRBJ1-1; 9 bases are shared with TRBD1. Germline V CDR1 and CDR2: LNHNV, YYDKDF (reference sequence). V trimming: 4 bases; J trimming: 4 bases; junction bases outside the gene matches: 7. CDR3 length: 15 residues. The CDR3 DNA reads TGTGCCACCAGCACCTGGGACAGGGACGGCACTGAAGCTTTCTTT. Translated, it gives CATSTWDRDGTEAFF.

The DNA for the CDR3 is TGTGCCAGCAGCTTCCTCGGGACAGGAACCTACGAGCAGTACTTC. Translating gives CASSFLGTGTYEQYF. The J gene is TRBJ2-7, the V gene TRBV7-2; 8 nucleotides agree with TRBD1. With 3 bases clipped from V and 2 bases from J, the junction kept 6 bases outside the gene matches. Germline V gene data show CDR1 as SGHTA and CDR2 as FQGNSA. The CDR3 sequence is 15 residues long.

This clone was detected only a few times. The genes are TRBV7-9 and TRBJ2-5; unclear D gene. Germline V lookup: CDR1 SEHNR, CDR2 FQNEAQ (reference sequence). The V end was cut by 5 bases, the J end by 1 base, with 5 bases between. CDR3 length equals 12 residues. CDR3 residues: CASSNSQETQYF. The CDR3, as DNA: TGTGCCAGCAGCAATTCCCAAGAGACCCAGTACTTC.

The chain is built from TRBV27 and TRBJ2-2; TRBD1 matches at 9 bases. Looked up from germline, CDR1 is MNHEY and CDR2 is SMNVEV (reference sequence). V lost 2 bases, J lost 5 bases, and 3 bases stayed unmatched. The CDR3 has 15 amino acids. The CDR3 spells CASSLAGTGTGELFF. The CDR3 bases are TGTGCCAGCAGTTTAGCCGGGACAGGGACCGGGGAGCTGTTTTTT.

The J gene is TRBJ2-5, the V gene TRBV11-2; D might be TRBD2 (5 bases). The ends were cut back, 3 bases at V and 3 bases at J, with 11 bases in the middle. Looked up from germline, CDR1 is SGHAT and CDR2 is FQNNGV. This CDR3 contains 14 residues. In DNA form, the CDR3 reads TGTGCCAGCAGCTTGATGGTCGGGGAAGAGACCCAGTACTTC. Amino acid sequence: CASSLMVGEETQYF.

The count of this clone is one. The V and J genes are TRBV27 and TRBJ2-3, with 9 bases that match TRBD1. CDR1 and CDR2 from the germline V gene are MNHEY and SMNVEV (reference sequence). There are 15 residues in the CDR3. V lost 2 bases and J lost 7; bases outside the gene matches: 7. The DNA for the CDR3 is TGTGCCAGCAGTTTAGGTTGGACAGGGGAACATACGCAGTATTTT. Amino acid sequence: CASSLGWTGEHTQYF.

This rearrangement joins TRBV10-3 to TRBJ1-1, with 7 bases identical to TRBD1. The CDR3 extends over 16 amino acids. V lost 3 bases to trimming and J lost 1 base; unmatched junction nucleotides: 8. Germline CDR1 is ENHRY and CDR2 is SYGVKD. The CDR3 DNA reads TGTGCCATCAGTGATTTGGACAGGCAGAGGAACACTGAAGCTTTCTTT. Translating gives CAISDLDRQRNTEAFF.

This chain joins TRBV7-3 and TRBJ1-5; no clear D gene. The CDR3 runs 15 residues. Germline CDR1 is SGHTA and CDR2 is FQGTGA. V shed 5 bases and J shed 1 base, with 12 bases lying between them. The CDR3 loop is CASSPQAGSNQPQHF. In DNA form, the CDR3 reads TGTGCCAGCAGCCCTCAGGCGGGGAGCAATCAGCCCCAGCATTTT. The variable domain in full, completed from reference TRBV7-3 and TRBJ1-5, reads GAGVSQTPSNKVTEKGKYVELRCDPISGHTALYWYRQSLGQGPEFLIYFQGTGAADDSGLPNDRFFAVRPEGSVSTLKIQRTERGDSAVYLCASSPQAGSNQPQHFGDGTRLSIL.

The V and J genes are TRBV7-2 and TRBJ2-3; TRBD2 matches 11 bases. Germline loops: CDR1 SGHTA, CDR2 FQGNSA. This CDR3 is 16 amino acids long. V lost 2 bases, J lost 5 bases, and 6 bases stayed unmatched. CDR3 residues: CASSLLAGGPEDTQYF. In DNA form, the CDR3 reads TGTGCCAGCAGCTTATTAGCGGGGGGGCCGGAAGATACGCAGTATTTT.

This sequence joins TRBV19 and TRBJ2-1; TRBD1 might be the D (6 bases). The CDR3 has 13 residues. The ends were cut back, 6 bases at V and 7 bases at J, with 13 bases in the middle. Germline V gives CDR1 LNHDA, CDR2 SQIVND (reference sequence). The CDR3 DNA reads as TGTGCCAGTAGCGGTTATAGGGGGAATGAGCAGTTCTTC. Protein sequence: CASSGYRGNEQFF. Filled out from reference TRBV19 and TRBJ2-1, the complete variable domain reads DGGITQSPKYLFRKEGQNVTLSCEQNLNHDAMYWYRQDPGQGLRLIYYSQIVNDFQKGDIAEGYSVSREKKESFPLTVTSAQKNPTAFYLCASSGYRGNEQFFGPGTRLTVL.

The J gene is TRBJ2-2, the V gene TRBV6-1; D remains unclear. CDR3 length equals 13 residues. The germline V gene encodes CDR1 MNHNS and CDR2 SASEGT. V was trimmed by 8 bases and J by 2 bases, leaving 9 bases between them. Here the CDR3 reads CASGNGNTGELFF. CDR3 nucleotide sequence: TGTGCCAGCGGCAACGGCAACACCGGGGAGCTGTTTTTT.

In its sample, this clone was seen a few times. V gene TRBV9 combines with J gene TRBJ1-1, with D uncertain. The CDR3 contains 13 residues. Germline V lookup: CDR1 SGDLS, CDR2 YYNGEE. Trimming shortened V by 4 bases and J by 6 bases, and 13 bases separated the two germline ends. The CDR3 loop is CASSFEPGAEAFF. The CDR3 coding sequence is TGTGCCAGCAGCTTCGAACCTGGGGCTGAAGCTTTCTTT.

The CDR3: CASSLFDQPQHF. The CDR3 DNA sequence: TGTGCCAGTAGCCTGTTCGATCAGCCCCAGCATTTT. The V and J genes are TRBV19 and TRBJ1-5; D uncertain. The ends were cut back, 6 bases at V and 5 bases at J, with 8 bases in the middle. Germline V gives CDR1 LNHDA, CDR2 SQIVND (reference sequence). The CDR3 is made up of 12 amino acids. The full variable domain, rest sourced from reference TRBV19 and TRBJ1-5, is DGGITQSPKYLFRKEGQNVTLSCEQNLNHDAMYWYRQDPGQGLRLIYYSQIVNDFQKGDIAEGYSVSREKKESFPLTVTSAQKNPTAFYLCASSLFDQPQHFGDGTRLSIL.

For the CDR3, the DNA is TGTGCCAGTAGTATGGGGGGCAGCAATCAGCCCCAGCATTTT. The encoded protein is CASSMGGSNQPQHF. J is TRBJ1-5 and V is TRBV19, with D maybe TRBD1 (6 bases). Trimming pared 3 bases from V and 1 base from J, leaving 7 bases between. Germline assignment: CDR1 LNHDA and CDR2 SQIVND (reference sequence). This CDR3 region has 14 residues.